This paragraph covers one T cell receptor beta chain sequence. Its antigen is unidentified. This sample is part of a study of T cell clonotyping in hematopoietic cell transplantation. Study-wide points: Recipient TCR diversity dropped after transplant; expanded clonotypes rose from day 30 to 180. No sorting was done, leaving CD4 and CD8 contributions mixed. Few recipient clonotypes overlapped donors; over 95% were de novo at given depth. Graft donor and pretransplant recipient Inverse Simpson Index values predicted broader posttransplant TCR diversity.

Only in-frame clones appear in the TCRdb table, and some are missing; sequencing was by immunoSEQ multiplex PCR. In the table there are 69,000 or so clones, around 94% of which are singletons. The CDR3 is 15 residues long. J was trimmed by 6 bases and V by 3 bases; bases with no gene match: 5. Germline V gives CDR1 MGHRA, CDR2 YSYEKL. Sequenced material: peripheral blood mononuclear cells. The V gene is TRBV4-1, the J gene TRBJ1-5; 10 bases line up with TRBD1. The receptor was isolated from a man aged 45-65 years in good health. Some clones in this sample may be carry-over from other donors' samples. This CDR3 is CASSHRDRGGQPQHF. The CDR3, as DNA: TGCGCCAGCAGCCACCGGGACAGGGGAGGTCAGCCCCAGCATTTT.